This TCR beta chain was identified during a study of blood T cell repertoires in COVID-19. Original analysis: Reference gene primer amplification gave estimated nucleated cell counts. Produced via immunoSEQ multiplex PCR; TCRdb's table is partial and in-frame only. The DNA gave D and trimming, while V, J and clone size come from that table. The table shows roughly 120,000 clones, with approximately 70% occurring only once. This clone was detected a few times. Germline CDR1 reads MNHEY; CDR2 reads SMNVEV (reference sequence). The CDR3 consists of 15 residues. V lost 1 base to trimming and J lost 4 bases; unmatched junction nucleotides: 5.

This TCR was recovered from a human donor with acute or convalescent COVID-19. The donor label of this sample is uncertain. This chain uses TRBV27 with TRBJ1-2; 8 bases agree with TRBD1. Material for sequencing was peripheral blood. The DNA of the CDR3 is TGTGCCAGCAGTTTATATGGCGGGACAGGCTATGGCTACACCTTC. It codes for CASSLYGGTGYGYTF.